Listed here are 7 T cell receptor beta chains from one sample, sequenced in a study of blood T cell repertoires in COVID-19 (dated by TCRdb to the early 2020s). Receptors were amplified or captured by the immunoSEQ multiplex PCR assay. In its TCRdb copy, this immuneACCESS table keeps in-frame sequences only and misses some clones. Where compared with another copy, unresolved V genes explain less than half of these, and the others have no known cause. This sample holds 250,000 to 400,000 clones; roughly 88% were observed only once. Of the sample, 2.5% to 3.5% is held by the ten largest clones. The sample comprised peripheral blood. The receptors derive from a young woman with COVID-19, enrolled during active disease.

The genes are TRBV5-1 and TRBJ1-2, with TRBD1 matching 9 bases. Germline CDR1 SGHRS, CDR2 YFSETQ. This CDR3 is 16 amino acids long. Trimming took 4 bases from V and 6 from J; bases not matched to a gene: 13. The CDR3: CASSIAGTGKGNGYTF. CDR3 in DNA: TGCGCCAGCAGCATAGCCGGGACAGGGAAAGGAAATGGCTACACCTTC. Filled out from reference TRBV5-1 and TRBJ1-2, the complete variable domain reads KAGVTQTPRYLIKTRGQQVTLSCSPISGHRSVSWYQQTPGQGLQFLFEYFSETQRNKGNFPGRFSGRQFSNSRSEMNVSTLELGDSALYLCASSIAGTGKGNGYTFGSGTRLTVV.

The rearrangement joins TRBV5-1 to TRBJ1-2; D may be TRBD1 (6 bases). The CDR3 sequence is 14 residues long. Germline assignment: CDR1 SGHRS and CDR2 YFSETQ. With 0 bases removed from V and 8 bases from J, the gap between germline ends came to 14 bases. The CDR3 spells CASSLGQGPGGYTF. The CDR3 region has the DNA TGCGCCAGCAGCTTGGGGCAGGGGCCGGGGGGCTACACCTTC. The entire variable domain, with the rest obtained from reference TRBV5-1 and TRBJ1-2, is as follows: KAGVTQTPRYLIKTRGQQVTLSCSPISGHRSVSWYQQTPGQGLQFLFEYFSETQRNKGNFPGRFSGRQFSNSRSEMNVSTLELGDSALYLCASSLGQGPGGYTFGSGTRLTVV.

As DNA, the CDR3 is TGTGCCAGCAGTTCCCACCTTGGACAGGGTCAAGGCTACACCTTC. Protein sequence: CASSSHLGQGQGYTF. J is TRBJ1-2 and V is TRBV6-6; the match to TRBD1 covers 8 bases. Germline loops: CDR1 MNHNY, CDR2 SVGAGI (reference sequence). CDR3 length: 15 residues. After removal of 4 bases from V and 8 bases from J, the junction contained 12 bases not matched to a gene.

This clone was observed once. CDR3 protein: CAWSQTDYEQYF. In DNA form, the CDR3 reads TGTGCCTGGAGTCAAACAGACTACGAGCAGTACTTC. This chain links TRBV30 with TRBJ2-7; D is undetermined. V gave up 2 bases and J gave up 3 bases, with 8 bases separating them. Germline V gene sequence: CDR1 GTSNPN, CDR2 SVGIG (reference sequence). The CDR3 is 12 residues long.

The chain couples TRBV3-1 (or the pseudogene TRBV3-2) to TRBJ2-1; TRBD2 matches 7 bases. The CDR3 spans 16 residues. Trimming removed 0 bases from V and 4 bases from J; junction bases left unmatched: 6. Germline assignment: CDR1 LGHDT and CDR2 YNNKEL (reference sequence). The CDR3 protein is CASSQEFGGGYNEQFF. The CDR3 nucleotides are TGTGCCAGCAGCCAAGAATTCGGGGGAGGGTACAATGAGCAGTTCTTC.

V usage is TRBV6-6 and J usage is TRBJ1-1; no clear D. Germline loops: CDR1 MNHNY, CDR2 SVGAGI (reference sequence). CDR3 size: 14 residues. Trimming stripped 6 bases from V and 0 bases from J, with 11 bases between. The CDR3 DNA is TGTGCCAGCAGAAACGAGGCGGTGAACACTGAAGCTTTCTTT. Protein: CASRNEAVNTEAFF.

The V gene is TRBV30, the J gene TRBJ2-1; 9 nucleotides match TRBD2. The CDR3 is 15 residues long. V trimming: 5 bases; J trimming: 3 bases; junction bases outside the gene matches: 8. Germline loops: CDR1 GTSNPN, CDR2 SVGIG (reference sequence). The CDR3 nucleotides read TGTGCCTGGGACCCGGCTAGCGGGAACTACAATGAGCAGTTCTTC. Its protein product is CAWDPASGNYNEQFF.